This paragraph reports one T cell receptor beta chain. Its antigen is not identified. These data come from a study of Ad26.COV2.S vaccination and SARS-CoV-2 variants. General observations from the study: For non-spike TCRs, breadth in vaccine recipients resembled that in placebo recipients. The breadth of spike-specific CD8+ and CD4+ T cell responses after vaccination was reportedly substantial.

Here immunoSEQ multiplex PCR was the method, and the copy in TCRdb shows in-frame clones only, minus some. The sample lists about 680,000 clones, more than 70% occurring once. Documented treatment: some 19 received Ad26.COV2.S at low or high dose, single or two shots; roughly five received placebo; per-sample allocation not given. Collection of the samples took place on day 63 after the first injection of vaccine or placebo. Immunization relied on an Ad26 vector, which expressed Wuhan-strain SARS-CoV-2 spike. Between the trimmed V and J ends, which lost 2 bases and 6 bases, there was a span of 7 bases. Germline assignment: CDR1 LNHDA and CDR2 SQIVND (reference sequence). The CDR3 has 13 amino acids.

The sequenced sample was peripheral blood, obtained in a trial of Ad26.COV2.S vaccine versus placebo. V usage is TRBV19 and J usage is TRBJ2-2; either TRBD1 or TRBD2 may supply D (5 bases each). This receptor was obtained from a person aged 18-65 years who received the Ad26.COV2.S COVID-19 vaccine or a placebo. CDR3 loop: CASSIWGSGELFF. The DNA of the CDR3 is TGTGCCAGTAGTATATGGGGGTCCGGGGAGCTGTTTTTT.